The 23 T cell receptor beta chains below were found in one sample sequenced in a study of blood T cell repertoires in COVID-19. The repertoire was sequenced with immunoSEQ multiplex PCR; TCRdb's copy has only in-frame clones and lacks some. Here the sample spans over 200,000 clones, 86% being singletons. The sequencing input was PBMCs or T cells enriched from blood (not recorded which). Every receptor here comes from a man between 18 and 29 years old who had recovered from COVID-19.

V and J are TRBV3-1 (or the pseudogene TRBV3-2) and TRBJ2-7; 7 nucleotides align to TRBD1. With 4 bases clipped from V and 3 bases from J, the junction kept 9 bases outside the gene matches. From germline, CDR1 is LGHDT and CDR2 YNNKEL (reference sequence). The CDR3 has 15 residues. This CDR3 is CASSPRQGLGYEQYF. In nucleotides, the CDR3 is TGTGCCAGCAGCCCCCGACAGGGCTTGGGCTACGAGCAGTACTTC.

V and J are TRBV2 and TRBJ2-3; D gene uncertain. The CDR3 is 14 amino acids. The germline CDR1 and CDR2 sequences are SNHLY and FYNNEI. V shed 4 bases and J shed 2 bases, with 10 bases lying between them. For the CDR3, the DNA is TGTGCCAGCAGTGGGGCAGAGTTCACAGATACGCAGTATTTT. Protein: CASSGAEFTDTQYF. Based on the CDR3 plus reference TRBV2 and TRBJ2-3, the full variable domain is EPEVTQTPSHQVTQMGQEVILRCVPISNHLYFYWYRQILGQKVEFLVSFYNNEISEKSEIFDDQFSVERPDGSNFTLKIRSTKLEDSAMYFCASSGAEFTDTQYFGPGTRLTVL.

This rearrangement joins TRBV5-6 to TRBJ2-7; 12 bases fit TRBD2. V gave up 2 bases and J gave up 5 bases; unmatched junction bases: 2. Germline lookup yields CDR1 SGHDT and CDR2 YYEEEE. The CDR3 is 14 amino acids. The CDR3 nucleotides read TGTGCCAGCAGCTTCGCTAGCGGGAGGGACGAGCAGTACTTC. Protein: CASSFASGRDEQYF.

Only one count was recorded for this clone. This chain's CDR3 is CASSQQGSGQPQHF. Here the CDR3 DNA reads TGTGCCAGCAGCCAACAGGGGAGCGGGCAGCCCCAGCATTTT. V usage is TRBV7-8 and J usage is TRBJ1-5; TRBD1 matches 7 bases. V lost 5 bases to trimming and J lost 7 bases; unmatched junction nucleotides: 8. The CDR3 consists of 14 residues. Germline-derived CDR1 and CDR2 are SGHVS and FQNEAQ.

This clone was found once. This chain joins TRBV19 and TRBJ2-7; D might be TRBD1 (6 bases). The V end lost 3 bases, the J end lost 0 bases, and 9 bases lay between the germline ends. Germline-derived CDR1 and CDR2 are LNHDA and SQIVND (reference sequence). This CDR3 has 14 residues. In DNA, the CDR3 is TGTGCCAGTAGTATTGGGGGCCCCTCCTACGAGCAGTACTTC. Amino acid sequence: CASSIGGPSYEQYF.

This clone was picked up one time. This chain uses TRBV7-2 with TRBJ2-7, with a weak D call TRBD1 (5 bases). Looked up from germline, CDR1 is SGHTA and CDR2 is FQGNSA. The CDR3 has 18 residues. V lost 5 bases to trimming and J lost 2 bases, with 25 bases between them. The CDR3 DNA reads TGTGCCAGCAGCCCCCGAGTGTTGGCAGACAGTCGAACCTACGAGCAGTACTTC. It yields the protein CASSPRVLADSRTYEQYF.

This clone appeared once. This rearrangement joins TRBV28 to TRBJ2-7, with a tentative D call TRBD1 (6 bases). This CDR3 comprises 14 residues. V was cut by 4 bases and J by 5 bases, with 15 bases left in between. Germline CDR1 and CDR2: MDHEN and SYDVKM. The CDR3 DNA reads TGTGCCAGCAGTTCACACCTGGGGGCCGACGAGCAGTACTTC. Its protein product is CASSSHLGADEQYF. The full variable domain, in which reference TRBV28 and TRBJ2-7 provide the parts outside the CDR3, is DVKVTQSSRYLVKRTGEKVFLECVQDMDHENMFWYRQDPGLGLRLIYFSYDVKMKEKGDIPEGYSVSREKKERFSLILESASTNQTSMYLCASSSHLGADEQYFGPGTRLTVT.

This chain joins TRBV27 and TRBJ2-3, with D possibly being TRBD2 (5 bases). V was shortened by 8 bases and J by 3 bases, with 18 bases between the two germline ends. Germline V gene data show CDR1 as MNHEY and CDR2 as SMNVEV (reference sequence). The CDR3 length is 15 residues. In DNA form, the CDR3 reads TGTGCCAGCGCCCTGACTACGGGTGGGACAGATACGCAGTATTTT. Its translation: CASALTTGGTDTQYF.

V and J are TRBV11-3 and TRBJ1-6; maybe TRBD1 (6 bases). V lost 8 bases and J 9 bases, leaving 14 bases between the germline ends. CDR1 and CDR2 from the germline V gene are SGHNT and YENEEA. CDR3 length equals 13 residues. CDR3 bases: TGTGCCAGCTCGGCAGGGGAGATTTCACCCCTCCACTTT. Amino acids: CASSAGEISPLHF.

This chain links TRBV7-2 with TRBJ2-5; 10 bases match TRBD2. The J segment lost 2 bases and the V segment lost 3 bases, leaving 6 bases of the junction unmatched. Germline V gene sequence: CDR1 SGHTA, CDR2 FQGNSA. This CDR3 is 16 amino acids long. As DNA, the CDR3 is TGTGCCAGCAGCTTCAGCGCACTAGCGGGGCAAGAGACCCAGTACTTC. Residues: CASSFSALAGQETQYF.

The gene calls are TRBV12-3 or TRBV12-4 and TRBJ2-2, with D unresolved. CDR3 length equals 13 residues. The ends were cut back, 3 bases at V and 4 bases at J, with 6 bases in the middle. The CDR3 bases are TGTGCCAGCAGTTTGCAGTTCACCGGGGAGCTGTTTTTT. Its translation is CASSLQFTGELFF.

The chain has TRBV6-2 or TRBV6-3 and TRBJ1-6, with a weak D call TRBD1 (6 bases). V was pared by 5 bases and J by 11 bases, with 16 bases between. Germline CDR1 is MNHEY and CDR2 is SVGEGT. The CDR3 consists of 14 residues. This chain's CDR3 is CASSALMGAAPLHF. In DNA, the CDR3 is TGTGCCAGCAGTGCCTTGATGGGGGCAGCACCCCTCCACTTT.

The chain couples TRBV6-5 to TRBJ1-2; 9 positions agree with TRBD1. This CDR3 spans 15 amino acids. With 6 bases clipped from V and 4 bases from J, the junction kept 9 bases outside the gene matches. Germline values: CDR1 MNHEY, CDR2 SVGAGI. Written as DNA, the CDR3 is TGTGCCAGCAGCTCCGGACAGGGGCCAATCTATGGCTACACCTTC. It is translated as CASSSGQGPIYGYTF.

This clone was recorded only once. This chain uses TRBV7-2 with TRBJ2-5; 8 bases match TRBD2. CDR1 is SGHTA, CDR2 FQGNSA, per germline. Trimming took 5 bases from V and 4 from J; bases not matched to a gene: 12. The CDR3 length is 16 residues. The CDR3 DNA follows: TGTGCCAGCAGCCGTAACGGGGGGGCCTCTCCAGAGACCCAGTACTTC. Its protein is CASSRNGGASPETQYF.

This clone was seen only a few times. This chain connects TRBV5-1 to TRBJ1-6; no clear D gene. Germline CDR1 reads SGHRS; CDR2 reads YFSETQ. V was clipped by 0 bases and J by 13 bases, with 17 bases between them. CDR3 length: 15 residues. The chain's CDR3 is CASSLDGPPNLPLHF. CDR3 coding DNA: TGCGCCAGCAGCTTGGATGGGCCCCCAAATCTCCCCCTCCACTTT.

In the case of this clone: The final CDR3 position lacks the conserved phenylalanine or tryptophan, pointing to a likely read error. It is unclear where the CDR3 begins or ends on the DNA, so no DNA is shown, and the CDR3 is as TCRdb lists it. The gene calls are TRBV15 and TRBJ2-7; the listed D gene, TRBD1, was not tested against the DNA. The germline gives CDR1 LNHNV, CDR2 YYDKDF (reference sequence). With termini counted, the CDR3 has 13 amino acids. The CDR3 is CATSRDVGGQSII.

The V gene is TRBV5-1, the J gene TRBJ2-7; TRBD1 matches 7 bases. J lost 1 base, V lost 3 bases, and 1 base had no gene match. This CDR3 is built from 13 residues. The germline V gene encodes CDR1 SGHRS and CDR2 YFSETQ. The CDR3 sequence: CASSWTGSYEQYF. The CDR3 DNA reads TGCGCCAGCAGCTGGACAGGTTCCTACGAGCAGTACTTC.

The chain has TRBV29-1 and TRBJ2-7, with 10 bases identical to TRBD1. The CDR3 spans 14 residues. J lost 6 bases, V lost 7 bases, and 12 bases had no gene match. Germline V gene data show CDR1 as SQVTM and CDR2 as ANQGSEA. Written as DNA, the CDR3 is TGCAGCGCCGCCGGGACAGGGGAAGGAAGCGAGCAGTACTTC. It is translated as CSAAGTGEGSEQYF.

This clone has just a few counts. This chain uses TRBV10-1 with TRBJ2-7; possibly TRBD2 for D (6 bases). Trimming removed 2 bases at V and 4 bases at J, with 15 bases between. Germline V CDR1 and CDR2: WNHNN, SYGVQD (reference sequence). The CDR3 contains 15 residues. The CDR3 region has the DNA TGCGCCAGCAGTGAGCAAGGCGGGATCGGTTACGAGCAGTACTTC. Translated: CASSEQGGIGYEQYF.

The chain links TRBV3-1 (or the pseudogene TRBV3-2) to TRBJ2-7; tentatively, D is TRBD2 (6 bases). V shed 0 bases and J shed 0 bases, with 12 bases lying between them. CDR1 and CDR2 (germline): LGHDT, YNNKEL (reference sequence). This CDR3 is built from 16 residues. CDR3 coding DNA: TGTGCCAGCAGCCAAGATGGCGGGACGAGCTCCTACGAGCAGTACTTC. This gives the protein CASSQDGGTSSYEQYF.

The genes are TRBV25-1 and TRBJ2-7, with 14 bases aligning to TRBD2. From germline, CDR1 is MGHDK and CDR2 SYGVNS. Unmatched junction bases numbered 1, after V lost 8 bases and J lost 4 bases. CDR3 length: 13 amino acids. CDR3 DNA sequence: TGTGCCAGCGGACTAGCGGGAGGTTACGAGCAGTACTTC. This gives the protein CASGLAGGYEQYF.

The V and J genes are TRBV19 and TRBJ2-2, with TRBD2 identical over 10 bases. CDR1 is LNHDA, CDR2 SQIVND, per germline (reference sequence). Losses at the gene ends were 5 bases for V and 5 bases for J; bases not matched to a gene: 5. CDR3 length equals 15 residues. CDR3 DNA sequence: TGTGCCAGTAGTGATCTTAGCGGGAGGACCGGGGAGCTGTTTTTT. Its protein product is CASSDLSGRTGELFF.

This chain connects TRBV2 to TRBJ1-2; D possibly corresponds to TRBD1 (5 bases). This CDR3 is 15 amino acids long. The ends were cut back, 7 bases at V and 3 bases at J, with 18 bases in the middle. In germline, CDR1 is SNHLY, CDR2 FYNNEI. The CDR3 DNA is TGTGCCAGCACCGAACAGGCGACGTTGGACTATGGCTACACCTTC. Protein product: CASTEQATLDYGYTF.